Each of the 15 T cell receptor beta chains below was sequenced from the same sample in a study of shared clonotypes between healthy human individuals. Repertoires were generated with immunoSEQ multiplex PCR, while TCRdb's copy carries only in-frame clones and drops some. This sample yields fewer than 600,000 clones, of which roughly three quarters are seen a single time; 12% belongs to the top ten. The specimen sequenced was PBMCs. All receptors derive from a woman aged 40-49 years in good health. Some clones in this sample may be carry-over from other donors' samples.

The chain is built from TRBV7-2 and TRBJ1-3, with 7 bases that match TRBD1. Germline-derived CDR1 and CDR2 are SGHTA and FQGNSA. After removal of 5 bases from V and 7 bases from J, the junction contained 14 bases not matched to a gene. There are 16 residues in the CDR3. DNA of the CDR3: TGTGCCAGCAGCCCTAGCGTTACAGGGGTACAGAACACCATATATTTT. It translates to CASSPSVTGVQNTIYF.

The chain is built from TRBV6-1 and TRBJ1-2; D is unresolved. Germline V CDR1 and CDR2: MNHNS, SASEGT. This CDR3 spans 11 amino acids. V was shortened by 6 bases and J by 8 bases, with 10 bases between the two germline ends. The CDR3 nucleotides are TGTGCCAGCAGCCCCCCGGGAGGCTACACCTTC. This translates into CASSPPGGYTF.

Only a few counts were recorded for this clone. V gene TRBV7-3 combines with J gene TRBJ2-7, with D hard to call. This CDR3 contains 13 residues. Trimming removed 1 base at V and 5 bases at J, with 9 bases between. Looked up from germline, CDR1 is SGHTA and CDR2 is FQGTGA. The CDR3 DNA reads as TGTGCCAGCAGCTTAATGTCTGCGGACGAGCAGTACTTC. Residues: CASSLMSADEQYF.

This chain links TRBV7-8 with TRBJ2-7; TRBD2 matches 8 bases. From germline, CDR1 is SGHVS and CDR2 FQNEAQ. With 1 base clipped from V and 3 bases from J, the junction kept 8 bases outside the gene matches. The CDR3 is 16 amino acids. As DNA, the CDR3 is TGTGCCAGCAGCTTAGGGACTAGCAGGTCGGGCTACGAGCAGTACTTC. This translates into CASSLGTSRSGYEQYF.

The CDR3 bases are TGTGCCAGTGCTGCCCGTGCGGGGGCCACTGAAGCTTTCTTT. Its protein is CASAARAGATEAFF. The chain recombines TRBV2 with TRBJ1-1, with D maybe TRBD1 (6 bases). This CDR3 is built from 14 residues. The V gene lost 9 bases and the J gene lost 4 bases, with 18 bases spanning the gap. Germline CDR1 SNHLY, CDR2 FYNNEI. Variable domain in full (rest from reference TRBV2 and TRBJ1-1): EPEVTQTPSHQVTQMGQEVILRCVPISNHLYFYWYRQILGQKVEFLVSFYNNEISEKSEIFDDQFSVERPDGSNFTLKIRSTKLEDSAMYFCASAARAGATEAFFGQGTRLTVV.

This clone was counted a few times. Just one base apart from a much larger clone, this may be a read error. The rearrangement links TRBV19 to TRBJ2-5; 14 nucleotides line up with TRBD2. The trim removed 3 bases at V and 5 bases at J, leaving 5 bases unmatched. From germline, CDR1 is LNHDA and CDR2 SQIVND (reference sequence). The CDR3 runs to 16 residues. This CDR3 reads CASSMGTSGRGETQYF. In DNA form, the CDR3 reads TGTGCCAGTAGTATGGGGACTAGCGGGAGAGGGGAGACCCAGTACTTC.

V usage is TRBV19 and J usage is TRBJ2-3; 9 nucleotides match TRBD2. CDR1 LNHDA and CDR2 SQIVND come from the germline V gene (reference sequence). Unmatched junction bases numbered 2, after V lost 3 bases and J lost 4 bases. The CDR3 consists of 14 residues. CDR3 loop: CASSIAGGPDTQYF. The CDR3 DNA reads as TGTGCCAGTAGTATTGCGGGAGGGCCAGATACGCAGTATTTT.

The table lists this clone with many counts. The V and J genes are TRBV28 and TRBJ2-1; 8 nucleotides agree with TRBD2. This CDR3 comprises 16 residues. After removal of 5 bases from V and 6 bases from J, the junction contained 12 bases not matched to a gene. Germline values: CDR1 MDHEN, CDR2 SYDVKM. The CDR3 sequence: CASSTRLASIGNEQFF. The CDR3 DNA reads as TGTGCCAGCAGTACACGACTAGCGAGTATCGGCAATGAGCAGTTCTTC.

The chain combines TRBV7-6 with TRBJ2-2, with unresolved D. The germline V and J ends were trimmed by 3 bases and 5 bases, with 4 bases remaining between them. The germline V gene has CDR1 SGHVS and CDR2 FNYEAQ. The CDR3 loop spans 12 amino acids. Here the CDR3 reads CASSLRTGELFF. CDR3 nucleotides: TGTGCCAGCAGCTTGAGAACCGGGGAGCTGTTTTTT.

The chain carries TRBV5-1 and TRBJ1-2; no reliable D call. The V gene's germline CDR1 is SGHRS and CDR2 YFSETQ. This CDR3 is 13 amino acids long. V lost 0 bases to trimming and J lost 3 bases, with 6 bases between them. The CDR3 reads CASSLGSDYGYTF. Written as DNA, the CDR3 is TGCGCCAGCAGCTTGGGTTCAGACTATGGCTACACCTTC.

The CDR3 reads CASNRGTSGSNEQFF. The CDR3 region has the DNA TGTGCCAGCAACAGGGGGACTAGCGGGAGCAATGAGCAGTTCTTC. The gene calls are TRBV5-4 and TRBJ2-1, with 14 bases fitting TRBD2. V dropped 6 bases and J dropped 6; count of bases not matched to a gene: 5. CDR1 SGHNT and CDR2 YYREEE come from the germline V gene (reference sequence). The CDR3 sequence is 15 residues long.

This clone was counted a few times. The CDR3 region is CASSYSWTGVNYGYTF. CDR3 DNA: TGTGCCAGCAGTTACTCCTGGACAGGGGTAAACTATGGCTACACCTTC. The V and J genes are TRBV6-5 and TRBJ1-2; 9 positions agree with TRBD1. After removal of 0 bases from V and 2 bases from J, the junction contained 4 bases not matched to a gene. CDR1 and CDR2 from the germline V gene are MNHEY and SVGAGI. The CDR3 consists of 16 residues.

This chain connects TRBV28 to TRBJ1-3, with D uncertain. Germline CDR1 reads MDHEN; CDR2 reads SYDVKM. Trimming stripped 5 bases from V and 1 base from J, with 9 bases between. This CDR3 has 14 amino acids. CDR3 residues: CASSPFLSGNTIYF. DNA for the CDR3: TGTGCCAGCAGTCCCTTCTTGTCTGGAAACACCATATATTTT.

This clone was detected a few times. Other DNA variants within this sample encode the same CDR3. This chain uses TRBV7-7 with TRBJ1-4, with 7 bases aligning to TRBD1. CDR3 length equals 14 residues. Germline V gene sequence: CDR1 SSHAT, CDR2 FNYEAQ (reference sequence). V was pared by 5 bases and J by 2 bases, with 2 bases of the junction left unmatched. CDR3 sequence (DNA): TGTGCCAGCAGCCCAGGGGGGACTAATGAAAAACTGTTTTTT. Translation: CASSPGGTNEKLFF.

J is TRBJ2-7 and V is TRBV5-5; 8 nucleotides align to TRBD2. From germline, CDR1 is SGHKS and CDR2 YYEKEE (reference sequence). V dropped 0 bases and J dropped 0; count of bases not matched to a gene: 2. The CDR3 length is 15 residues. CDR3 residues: CASSLAGGISYEQYF. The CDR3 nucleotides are TGTGCCAGCAGCTTGGCGGGAGGGATCTCCTACGAGCAGTACTTC.